This TCR beta chain was recovered during a study of cytomegalovirus exposure and HLA in healthy donors. Study in general: The roughly 110 validation repertoires were reported in a later analysis to have been generated on the same platform as the roughly 700 first-cohort repertoires. Findings and limits, study-wide: Cytomegalovirus status was reportedly diagnosed by the classifier with high specificity and sensitivity. Many donors carried some public TCRs, although rarity characterized most TCR sequences.

Germline V CDR1 and CDR2: MNHEY, SMNVEV (reference sequence). J lost 8 bases, V lost 2 bases, and 9 bases had no gene match. There are 15 residues in the CDR3. Separate from the approximately 700-subject first cohort was the approximately 120-subject validation cohort, to which the donors belonged. Sequencing was performed with immunoSEQ multiplex PCR; in TCRdb, only in-frame clones are kept and a portion is missing. The top ten clones hold approximately 2% of a sample with hundreds of thousands of clones, around 90% of them seen once. About this clone itself: As yet, its antigen is unknown.

Specimen: PBMCs. This sequence originates from a woman in her late teens or twenties in good health and CMV-seropositive. V is TRBV27 and J is TRBJ1-2; 9 nucleotides agree with TRBD1. The CDR3 DNA is TGTGCCAGCAGTTTAATGGACAGGGGACGACGGGGCTACACCTTC. Amino acid sequence: CASSLMDRGRRGYTF.